The clone carrying this T cell receptor (beta chain) has a count of ten or more. Assembly of TCR beta libraries relied on iRepertoire HTBI primers together with Arm-PCR of CDR3 regions. TCRdb re-called the multiplex PCR reads through MiXCR, storing one row per CDR3 protein. The sample yields 300,000 to 450,000 distinct CDR3 sequences, 15% to 17% seen once. As to time point: newly diagnosed GD, antithyroid drugs for less than 3 months. From RNA extracted from PBMCs, the TCR library was made. In each case, Graves' disease was diagnosed per American Thyroid Association guidelines. Germline V gives CDR1 SGHAT, CDR2 FQNNGV. The CDR3 contains 16 residues. V gave up 5 bases and J gave up 2 bases; unmatched junction bases: 8. The data were taken from a study of regulatory T cells in long-lasting Graves disease.

Sequencing was performed on peripheral blood mononuclear cells (PBMCs), taken at new diagnosis, from a patient treated with antithyroid drugs. This TCR was recovered from a female donor with Graves disease. The chain joins TRBV11-2 to TRBJ2-1, with 8 nucleotides matching TRBD1. The CDR3 protein is CASSGARGLTYNEQFF. The CDR3 DNA reads as TGTGCCAGCAGCGGGGCCAGGGGGCTGACCTACAATGAGCAGTTCTTC.